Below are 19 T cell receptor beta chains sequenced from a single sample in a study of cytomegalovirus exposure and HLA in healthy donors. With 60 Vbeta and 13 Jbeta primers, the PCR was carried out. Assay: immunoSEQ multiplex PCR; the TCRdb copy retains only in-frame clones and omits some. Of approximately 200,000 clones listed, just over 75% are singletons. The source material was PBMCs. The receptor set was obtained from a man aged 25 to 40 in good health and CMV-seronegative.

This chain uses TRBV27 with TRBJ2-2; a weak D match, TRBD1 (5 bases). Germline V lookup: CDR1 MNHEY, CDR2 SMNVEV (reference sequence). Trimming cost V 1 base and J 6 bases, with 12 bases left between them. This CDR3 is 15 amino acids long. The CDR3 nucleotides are TGTGCCAGCAGTTTATTCCTGGGGCTCGCCGGGGAGCTGTTTTTT. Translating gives CASSLFLGLAGELFF.

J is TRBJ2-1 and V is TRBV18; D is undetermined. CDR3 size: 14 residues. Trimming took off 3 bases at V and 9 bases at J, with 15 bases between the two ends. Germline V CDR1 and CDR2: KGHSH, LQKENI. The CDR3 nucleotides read TGTGCCAGCTCACCCCCGGGTGCCTTCGGTGAGCAGTTCTTC. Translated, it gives CASSPPGAFGEQFF.

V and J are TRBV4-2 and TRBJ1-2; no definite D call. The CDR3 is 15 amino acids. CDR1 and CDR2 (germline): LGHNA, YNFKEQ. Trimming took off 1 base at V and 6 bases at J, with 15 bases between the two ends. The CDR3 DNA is TGTGCCAGCAGCCAAGTGCTAGGGAGTGGTAATGGCTACACCTTC. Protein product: CASSQVLGSGNGYTF.

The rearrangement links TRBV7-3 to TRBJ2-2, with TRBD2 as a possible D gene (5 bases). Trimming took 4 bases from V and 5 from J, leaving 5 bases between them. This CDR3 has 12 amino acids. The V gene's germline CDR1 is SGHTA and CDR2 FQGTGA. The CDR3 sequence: CASSSGTGELFF. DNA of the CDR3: TGTGCCAGCAGCTCGGGGACCGGGGAGCTGTTTTTT.

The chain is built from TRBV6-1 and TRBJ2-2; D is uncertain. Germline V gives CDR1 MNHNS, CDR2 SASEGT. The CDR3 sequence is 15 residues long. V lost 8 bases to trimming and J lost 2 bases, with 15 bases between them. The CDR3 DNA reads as TGTGCCAGCGGCATTGGAGCTATTAACACCGGGGAGCTGTTTTTT. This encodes CASGIGAINTGELFF.

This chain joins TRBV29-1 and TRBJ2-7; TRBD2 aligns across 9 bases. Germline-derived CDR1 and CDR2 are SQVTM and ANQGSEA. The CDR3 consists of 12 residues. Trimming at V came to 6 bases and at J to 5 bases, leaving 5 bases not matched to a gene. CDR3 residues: CSVRAGGHEQYF. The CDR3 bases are TGCAGCGTGAGAGCGGGGGGCCACGAGCAGTACTTC.

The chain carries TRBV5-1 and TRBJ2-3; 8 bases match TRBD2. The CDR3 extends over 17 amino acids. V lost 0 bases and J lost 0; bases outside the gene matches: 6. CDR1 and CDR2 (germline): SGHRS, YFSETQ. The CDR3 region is CASSLASSGVSTDTQYF. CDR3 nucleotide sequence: TGCGCCAGCAGCTTGGCGAGTAGCGGGGTTAGCACAGATACGCAGTATTTT.

CDR3 nucleotides: TGTGCCAGCAGTTACTCCCAAGGGAGCACCTACGAGCAGTACTTC. It translates to CASSYSQGSTYEQYF. This chain connects TRBV6-5 to TRBJ2-7; D might be TRBD2 (5 bases). This CDR3 comprises 15 residues. CDR1 is MNHEY, CDR2 SVGAGI, per germline. Deletions cut 0 bases from V and 2 bases from J, with 11 bases between.

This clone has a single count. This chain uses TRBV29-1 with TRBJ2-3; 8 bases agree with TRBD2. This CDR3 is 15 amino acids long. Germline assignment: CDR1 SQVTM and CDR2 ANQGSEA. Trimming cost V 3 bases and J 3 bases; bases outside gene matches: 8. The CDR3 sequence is CSVEGASGRTDTQYF. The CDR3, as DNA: TGCAGCGTTGAGGGGGCGAGCGGGAGAACAGATACGCAGTATTTT.

DNA for the CDR3: TGTGCCAGCAGTGAACCGGGGCAGGGGTTCATTCAGTACTTC. This codes for CASSEPGQGFIQYF. The gene calls are TRBV6-1 and TRBJ2-4; possible D gene TRBD1, 6 bases. The germline gives CDR1 MNHNS, CDR2 SASEGT. V was pared by 2 bases and J by 9 bases, with 14 bases between. The CDR3 is made up of 14 amino acids.

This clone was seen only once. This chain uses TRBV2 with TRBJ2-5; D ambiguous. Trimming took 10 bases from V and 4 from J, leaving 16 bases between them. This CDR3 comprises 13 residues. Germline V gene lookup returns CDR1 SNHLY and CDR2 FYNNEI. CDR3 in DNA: TGTGCCACCCATCTGGCCTCAAGAGAGACCCAGTACTTC. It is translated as CATHLASRETQYF.

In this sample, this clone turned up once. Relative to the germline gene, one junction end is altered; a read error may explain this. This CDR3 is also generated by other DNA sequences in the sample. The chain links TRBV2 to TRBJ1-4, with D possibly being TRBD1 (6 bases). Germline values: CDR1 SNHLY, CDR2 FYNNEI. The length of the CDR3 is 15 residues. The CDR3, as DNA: TGCGCCAGCATTCCCCGGGACACAACTAATGAAAAACTGTTTTTT. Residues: CASIPRDTTNEKLFF.

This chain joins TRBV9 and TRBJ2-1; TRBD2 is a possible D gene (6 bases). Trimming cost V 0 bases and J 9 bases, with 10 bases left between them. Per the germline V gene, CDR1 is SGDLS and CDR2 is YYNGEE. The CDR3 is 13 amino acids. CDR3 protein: CASSVAAGFEQFF. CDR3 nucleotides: TGTGCCAGCAGCGTAGCGGCGGGATTTGAGCAGTTCTTC.

In nucleotides, the CDR3 is TGTGCCAGCAGTCGGAGCGACGGATACAGGGAGAGCTATGGCTACACCTTC. Translated: CASSRSDGYRESYGYTF. The chain links TRBV14 to TRBJ1-2; a possible D gene is TRBD1 (6 bases). This CDR3 region has 17 residues. The V end lost 6 bases, the J end lost 4 bases, and 24 bases lay between the germline ends. Germline loops: CDR1 SGHDN, CDR2 FVKESK.

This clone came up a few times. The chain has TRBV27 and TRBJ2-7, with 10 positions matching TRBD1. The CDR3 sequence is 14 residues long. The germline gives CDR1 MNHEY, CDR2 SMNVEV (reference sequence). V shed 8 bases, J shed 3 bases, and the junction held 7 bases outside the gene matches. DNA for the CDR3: TGTGCCAGCCGTCCCGGGACAGGGGACTACGAGCAGTACTTC. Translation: CASRPGTGDYEQYF.

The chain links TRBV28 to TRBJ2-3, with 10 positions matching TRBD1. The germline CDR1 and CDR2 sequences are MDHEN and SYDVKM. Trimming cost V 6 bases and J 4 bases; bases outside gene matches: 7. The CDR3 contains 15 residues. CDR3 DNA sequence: TGTGCCAGCAGCTTGGGACAGGGGATGGCAGATACGCAGTATTTT. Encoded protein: CASSLGQGMADTQYF.

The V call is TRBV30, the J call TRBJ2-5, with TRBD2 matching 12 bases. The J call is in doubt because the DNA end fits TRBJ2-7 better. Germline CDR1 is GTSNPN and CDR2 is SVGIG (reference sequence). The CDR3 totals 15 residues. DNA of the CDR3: TGTGCCTGGAATGCCCCTAGCGGGAGGGCCTACGAGCAGTACTTC. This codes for CAWNAPSGRAYEQYF.

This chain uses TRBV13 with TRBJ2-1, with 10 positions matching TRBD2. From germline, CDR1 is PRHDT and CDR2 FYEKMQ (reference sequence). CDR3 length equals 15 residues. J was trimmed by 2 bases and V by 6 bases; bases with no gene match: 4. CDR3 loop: CASRESGGAYNEQFF. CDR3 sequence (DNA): TGTGCCAGCAGAGAAAGCGGGGGGGCCTACAATGAGCAGTTCTTC.

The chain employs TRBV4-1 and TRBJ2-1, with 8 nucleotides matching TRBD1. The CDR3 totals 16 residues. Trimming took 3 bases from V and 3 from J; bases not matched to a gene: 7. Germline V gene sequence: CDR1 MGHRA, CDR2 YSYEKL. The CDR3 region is CASSHPGQDRYNEQFF. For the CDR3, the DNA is TGCGCCAGCAGCCACCCGGGACAGGACCGCTACAATGAGCAGTTCTTC.